This T cell receptor (beta chain) was sequenced for a study of blood T cells in healthy people across ages. On the study more broadly: Capture by template switching was about one barcoded beta molecule per two T cells.

Primed by a sample-barcoded 5' primer and a J-beta primer mix, a second PCR proceeded for about 7 to 11 cycles. MiXCR, run by TCRdb on the 5' RACE reads, gives a single entry per CDR3 protein. Of 600,000 to 650,000 distinct CDR3 sequences listed, around three fifths are singletons. At least 7 million PBMCs were isolated per sample. The clonotype comes from a man between 60 and 75 years old in good health. The specimen sequenced was blood.

CDR3 region: CASSLVGSLFSGANVLTF. CDR3 bases: TGTGCCAGCAGCTTAGTTGGATCACTTTTCTCTGGGGCCAACGTCCTGACTTTC. This chain joins TRBV7-2 and TRBJ2-6; D remains unclear. Trimming stripped 1 base from V and 0 bases from J, with 13 bases between. CDR3 length: 18 amino acids. The germline gives CDR1 SGHTA, CDR2 FQGNSA.